The source of this T cell receptor beta chain is a study of cytomegalovirus exposure and HLA in healthy donors. The PCR had 60 Vbeta and 13 Jbeta primers. TCRdb keeps only in-frame clones here, not all; method: immunoSEQ multiplex PCR. This sample's table reports some 110,000 clones. Germline CDR1 reads GTSNPN; CDR2 reads SVGIG (reference sequence). The CDR3 is 15 amino acids. J lost 3 bases, V lost 7 bases, and 12 bases had no gene match. This TCR came from a man between 40 and 49 years old in good health and CMV-seropositive. The chain has TRBV30 and TRBJ2-7; 10 bases fit TRBD2. Sequencing was performed on PBMCs. DNA of the CDR3: TGTGCCTTTAAGTATGCTAGCGGGAGTCGCTACGAGCAGTACTTC. Translated, it gives CAFKYASGSRYEQYF.